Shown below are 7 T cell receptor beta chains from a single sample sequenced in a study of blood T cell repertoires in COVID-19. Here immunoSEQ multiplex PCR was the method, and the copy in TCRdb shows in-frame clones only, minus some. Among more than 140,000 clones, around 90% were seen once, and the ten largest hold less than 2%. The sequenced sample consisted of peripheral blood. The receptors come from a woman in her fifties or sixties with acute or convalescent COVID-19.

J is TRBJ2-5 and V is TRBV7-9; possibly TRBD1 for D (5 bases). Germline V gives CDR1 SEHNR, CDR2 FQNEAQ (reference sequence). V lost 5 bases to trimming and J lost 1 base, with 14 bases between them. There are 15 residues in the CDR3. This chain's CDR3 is CASSKGNRIQETQYF. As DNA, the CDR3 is TGTGCCAGCAGCAAGGGGAACCGGATCCAAGAGACCCAGTACTTC.

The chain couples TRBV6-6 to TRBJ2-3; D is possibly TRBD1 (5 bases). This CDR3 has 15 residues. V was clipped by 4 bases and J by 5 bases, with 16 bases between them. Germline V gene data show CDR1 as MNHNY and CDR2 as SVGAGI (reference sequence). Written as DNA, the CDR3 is TGTGCCAGCAGTTCTCAAGGGGCGGAGTTAGATACGCAGTATTTT. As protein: CASSSQGAELDTQYF.

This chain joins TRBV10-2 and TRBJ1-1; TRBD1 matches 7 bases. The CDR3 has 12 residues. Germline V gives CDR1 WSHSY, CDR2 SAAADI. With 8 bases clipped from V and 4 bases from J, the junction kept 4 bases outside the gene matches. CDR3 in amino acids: CASLSGGTEAFF. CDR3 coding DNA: TGCGCCAGCCTCTCAGGGGGCACTGAAGCTTTCTTT.

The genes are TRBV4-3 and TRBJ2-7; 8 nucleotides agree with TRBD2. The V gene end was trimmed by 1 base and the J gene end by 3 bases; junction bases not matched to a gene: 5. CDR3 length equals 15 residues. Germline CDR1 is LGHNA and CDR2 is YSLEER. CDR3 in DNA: TGCGCCAGCAGCCAAGCGGGGGGGGTAAACTACGAGCAGTACTTC. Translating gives CASSQAGGVNYEQYF.

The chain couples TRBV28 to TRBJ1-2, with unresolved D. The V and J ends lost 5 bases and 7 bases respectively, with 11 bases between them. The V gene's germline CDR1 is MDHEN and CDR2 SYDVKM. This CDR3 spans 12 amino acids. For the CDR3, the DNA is TGTGCCAGCAGTACTAGGGTATTTGGCTACACCTTC. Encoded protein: CASSTRVFGYTF.

CDR3 bases: TGTGCCAGTAGACAGCAAAGCTCCTATAATTCACCCCTCCACTTT. Amino acid sequence: CASRQQSSYNSPLHF. The chain uses TRBV19 and TRBJ1-6; D gene ambiguous. With 6 bases removed from V and 0 bases from J, the gap between germline ends came to 9 bases. Germline assignment: CDR1 LNHDA and CDR2 SQIVND (reference sequence). The CDR3 runs 15 residues.

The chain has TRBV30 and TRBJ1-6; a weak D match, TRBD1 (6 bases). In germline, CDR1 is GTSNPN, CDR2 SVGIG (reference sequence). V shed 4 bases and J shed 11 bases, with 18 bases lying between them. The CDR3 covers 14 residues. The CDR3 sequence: CAWTGGPGLTPLHF. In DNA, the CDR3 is TGTGCCTGGACCGGGGGGCCAGGCTTAACACCCCTCCACTTT. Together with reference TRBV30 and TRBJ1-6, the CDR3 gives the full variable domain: SQTIHQWPATLVQPVGSPLSLECTVEGTSNPNLYWYRQAAGRGLQLLFYSVGIGQISSEVPQNLSASRPQDRQFILSSKKLLLSDSGFYLCAWTGGPGLTPLHFGNGTRLTVT.